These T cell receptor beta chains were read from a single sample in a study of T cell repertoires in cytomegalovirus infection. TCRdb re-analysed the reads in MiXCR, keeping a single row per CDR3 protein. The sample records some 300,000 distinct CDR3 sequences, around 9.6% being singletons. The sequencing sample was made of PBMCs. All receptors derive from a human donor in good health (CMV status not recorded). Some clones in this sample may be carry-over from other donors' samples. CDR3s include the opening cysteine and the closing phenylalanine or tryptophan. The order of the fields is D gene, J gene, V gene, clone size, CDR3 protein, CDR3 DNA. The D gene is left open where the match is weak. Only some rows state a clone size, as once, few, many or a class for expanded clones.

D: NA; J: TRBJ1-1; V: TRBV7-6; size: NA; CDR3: CASTDHDSGGVGTEAFF; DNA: TGTGCCAGCACAGACCACGACAGCGGCGGGGTGGGCACTGAAGCTTTCTTT
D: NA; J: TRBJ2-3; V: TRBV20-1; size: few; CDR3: CSATDGADTQYF; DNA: TGCAGTGCTACCGACGGTGCAGATACGCAGTATTTT
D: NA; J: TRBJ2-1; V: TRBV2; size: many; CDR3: CASKVTVLYNNNEQFF; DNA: TGTGCCAGCAAAGTAACGGTCCTTTACAATAACAATGAGCAGTTCTTC
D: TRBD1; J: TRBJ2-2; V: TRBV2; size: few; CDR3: CAWRTGDTGELFF; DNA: TGTGCCTGGAGGACAGGGGACACCGGGGAGCTGTTTTTT
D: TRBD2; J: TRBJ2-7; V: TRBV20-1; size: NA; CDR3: CSAPTPGLAGALYF; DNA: TGCAGTGCCCCCACCCCGGGACTAGCGGGGGCCCTGTACTTC
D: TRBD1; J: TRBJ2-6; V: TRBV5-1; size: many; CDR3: CASSGQGAGANVLTF; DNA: TGCGCCAGCAGCGGACAGGGCGCTGGGGCCAACGTCCTGACTTTC
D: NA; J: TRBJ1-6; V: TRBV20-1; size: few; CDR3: CSASPSHTYNSPLHF; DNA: TGCAGTGCTAGCCCCTCTCACACCTATAATTCACCCCTCCACTTT
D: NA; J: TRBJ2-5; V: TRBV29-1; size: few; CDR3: CSVEDRSAVPRTQYF; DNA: TGCAGCGTTGAAGATCGGTCGGCAGTCCCCAGGACCCAGTACTTC
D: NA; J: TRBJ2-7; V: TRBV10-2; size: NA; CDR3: CASSENSGSYEQYF; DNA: TGCGCCAGCAGTGAAAACAGCGGCTCCTACGAGCAGTACTTC
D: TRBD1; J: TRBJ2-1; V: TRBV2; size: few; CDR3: CASSGTGGSYNEQFF; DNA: TGTGCCAGCAGCGGGACAGGGGGCTCCTACAATGAGCAGTTCTTC
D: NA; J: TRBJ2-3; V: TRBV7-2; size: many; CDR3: CASSLGRSDTQYF; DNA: TGTGCCAGCAGCTTAGGCAGGTCAGATACGCAGTATTTT